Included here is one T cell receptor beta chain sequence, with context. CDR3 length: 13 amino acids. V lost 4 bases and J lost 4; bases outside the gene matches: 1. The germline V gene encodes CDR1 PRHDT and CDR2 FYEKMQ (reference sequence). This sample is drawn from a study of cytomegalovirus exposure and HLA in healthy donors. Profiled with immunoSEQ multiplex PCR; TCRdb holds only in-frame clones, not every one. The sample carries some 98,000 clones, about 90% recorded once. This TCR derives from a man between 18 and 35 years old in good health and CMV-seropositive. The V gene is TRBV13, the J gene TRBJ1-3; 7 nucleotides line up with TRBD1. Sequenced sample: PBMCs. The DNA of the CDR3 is TGTGCCAGCAGCTCGACAGGGGGAAACACCATATATTTT. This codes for CASSSTGGNTIYF.